The 31 T cell receptor beta chains below were found in one sample sequenced in a study of cytomegalovirus exposure and HLA in healthy donors. The PCR ran on 60 Vbeta and 13 Jbeta primers. Data came from immunoSEQ multiplex PCR; TCRdb stores just in-frame clones and leaves some out. The table has 150,000 to 200,000 clones, roughly 74% seen once. The sample was PBMCs. The receptor source for this set is a female donor in good health and CMV-seronegative.

The chain is built from TRBV28 and TRBJ2-7; a weak D match, TRBD1 (6 bases). The CDR3 extends over 14 amino acids. Trimming took 6 bases from V and 2 from J, leaving 14 bases between them. The germline V gene encodes CDR1 MDHEN and CDR2 SYDVKM. CDR3 loop: CASRNQGLTYEQYF. The CDR3 coding sequence is TGTGCCAGCAGAAATCAGGGGCTTACCTACGAGCAGTACTTC.

V usage is TRBV4-2 and J usage is TRBJ2-2, with a possible D match to TRBD2 (7 bases). Germline lookup yields CDR1 LGHNA and CDR2 YNFKEQ. The V end was cut by 1 base, the J end by 7 bases, with 19 bases between. The CDR3 totals 17 residues. The CDR3 spells CASSQGGAGVTNGELFF. DNA of the CDR3: TGTGCCAGCAGCCAAGGGGGGGCGGGAGTGACGAACGGGGAGCTGTTTTTT.

V is TRBV6-1 and J is TRBJ1-1; D is unresolved. The CDR3 has 12 amino acids. Trimming shortened V by 2 bases and J by 8 bases, and 9 bases separated the two germline ends. Germline CDR1 MNHNS, CDR2 SASEGT. In nucleotides, the CDR3 is TGTGCCAGCAGTGAATCCCCCCAGGAAGCTTTCTTT. Protein: CASSESPQEAFF.

Written as DNA, the CDR3 is TGTGCCAGTATCAGGACTAGCGGGAGGGCCTCTGAGCAGTTCTTC. Its protein is CASIRTSGRASEQFF. The chain has TRBV19 and TRBJ2-1, with 15 bases matching TRBD2. The junction had 7 bases not matched to a gene; V was cut back by 7 bases and J by 9 bases. Germline CDR1 and CDR2: LNHDA and SQIVND (reference sequence). This CDR3 has 15 amino acids.

Only one count was recorded for this clone. This chain joins TRBV7-2 and TRBJ2-7, with TRBD1 matching 8 bases. The ends lost 1 base at V and 2 bases at J; junction bases unmatched: 7. CDR3 length: 16 amino acids. CDR1 and CDR2 from the germline V gene are SGHTA and FQGNSA. In DNA form, the CDR3 reads TGTGCCAGCAGCTTAGTCCCGGGACAGGCCACCTACGAGCAGTACTTC. Translating it yields CASSLVPGQATYEQYF.

This chain connects TRBV29-1 to TRBJ2-7; 13 bases line up with TRBD2. This CDR3 spans 13 amino acids. Losses at the gene ends were 5 bases for V and 6 bases for J; bases not matched to a gene: 4. Germline assignment: CDR1 SQVTM and CDR2 ANQGSEA. The CDR3, as DNA: TGCAGCGTTCGGACTAGCGGGAGTACCGAGCAGTACTTC. Amino acids: CSVRTSGSTEQYF.

The chain joins TRBV7-7 to TRBJ2-5; TRBD1 matches at 8 bases. V lost 4 bases to trimming and J lost 3 bases; unmatched junction nucleotides: 10. CDR1 is SSHAT and CDR2 is FNYEAQ in the germline V gene (reference sequence). The CDR3 consists of 16 residues. The DNA of the CDR3 is TGTGCCAGCAGCTACAGCCCGGACAGGGTGAAAGAGACCCAGTACTTC. This gives the protein CASSYSPDRVKETQYF.

With regard to this clone: Relative to the germline gene, one junction end is altered; a read error may explain this. The chain employs TRBV7-9 and TRBJ2-2, with 7 bases identical to TRBD1. CDR3 length: 18 residues. From germline, CDR1 is SEHNR and CDR2 FQNEAQ (reference sequence). The CDR3 sequence is CSSSSSPRGRGQTGELFF. The CDR3 DNA reads as TGTTCCAGCAGCTCGTCCCCCCGGGGAAGGGGGCAGACCGGGGAGCTGTTTTTT.

This chain links TRBV5-1 with TRBJ2-4; TRBD1 agrees at 7 bases. Germline-derived CDR1 and CDR2 are SGHRS and YFSETQ. The CDR3 totals 13 residues. V shed 4 bases, J shed 5 bases, and the junction held 3 bases outside the gene matches. The CDR3 nucleotides read TGCGCCAGCAGCACCGGACAGGAAAACATTCAGTACTTC. This gives the protein CASSTGQENIQYF. Based on the CDR3 plus reference TRBV5-1 and TRBJ2-4, the full variable domain is KAGVTQTPRYLIKTRGQQVTLSCSPISGHRSVSWYQQTPGQGLQFLFEYFSETQRNKGNFPGRFSGRQFSNSRSEMNVSTLELGDSALYLCASSTGQENIQYFGAGTRLSVL.

V and J are TRBV5-1 and TRBJ2-6, with TRBD1 matching 9 bases. Germline CDR1 and CDR2: SGHRS and YFSETQ. The CDR3 runs to 18 residues. V shed 0 bases, J shed 0 bases, and the junction held 4 bases outside the gene matches. CDR3 coding DNA: TGCGCCAGCAGCTTGGGTGGGACAGGGAGCTCTGGGGCCAACGTCCTGACTTTC. Amino acid sequence: CASSLGGTGSSGANVLTF. Drawing the rest from reference TRBV5-1 and TRBJ2-6, the complete variable domain is KAGVTQTPRYLIKTRGQQVTLSCSPISGHRSVSWYQQTPGQGLQFLFEYFSETQRNKGNFPGRFSGRQFSNSRSEMNVSTLELGDSALYLCASSLGGTGSSGANVLTFGAGSRLTVL.

This chain links TRBV14 with TRBJ2-7, with D maybe TRBD1 (7 bases). The CDR3 contains 16 residues. Looked up from germline, CDR1 is SGHDN and CDR2 is FVKESK. V was pared by 0 bases and J by 6 bases, with 18 bases between. The CDR3, as DNA: TGTGCCAGCAGCCAAGATCGAGGAGGGGGCTTCCGCGAGCAGTACTTC. This encodes CASSQDRGGGFREQYF.

The chain recombines TRBV9 with TRBJ2-6; 7 nucleotides match TRBD1. Germline loops: CDR1 SGDLS, CDR2 YYNGEE. This CDR3 spans 18 amino acids. J lost 0 bases, V lost 3 bases, and 9 bases had no gene match. CDR3 loop: CASSAPGQPNSGANVLTF. The CDR3 DNA sequence: TGTGCCAGCAGCGCTCCGGGACAGCCGAACTCTGGGGCCAACGTCCTGACTTTC.

The genes are TRBV2 and TRBJ2-5; no firm D call. From germline, CDR1 is SNHLY and CDR2 FYNNEI. The CDR3 runs to 12 residues. V was pared by 7 bases and J by 0 bases, with 6 bases between. CDR3 sequence: CASNQYQETQYF. As DNA, the CDR3 is TGTGCCAGCAACCAGTACCAAGAGACCCAGTACTTC.

The chain recombines TRBV7-9 with TRBJ1-5; 9 bases align to TRBD1. Germline V lookup: CDR1 SEHNR, CDR2 FQNEAQ (reference sequence). Trimming took 4 bases from V and 6 from J; bases not matched to a gene: 4. The CDR3 has 14 residues. As DNA, the CDR3 is TGTGCCAGCAGCTCTACAGGGGGCGGTCAGCCCCAGCATTTT. This encodes CASSSTGGGQPQHF.

The rearrangement joins TRBV11-2 to TRBJ2-1; 11 bases align to TRBD2. With V trimmed by 3 bases and J by 7 bases, 5 bases remained unmatched. The V gene's germline CDR1 is SGHAT and CDR2 FQNNGV. The CDR3 has 15 amino acids. DNA of the CDR3: TGTGCCAGCAGCTTTAGCGGGAGGGCCGGGAATGAGCAGTTCTTC. Its protein product is CASSFSGRAGNEQFF.

This rearrangement joins TRBV7-6 to TRBJ2-3, with 7 bases aligning to TRBD2. The CDR3 is made up of 16 amino acids. V lost 5 bases, J lost 2 bases, and 10 bases stayed unmatched. Germline V gene data show CDR1 as SGHVS and CDR2 as FNYEAQ. The CDR3 nucleotides read TGTGCCAGCAGCCGTTCGGCGGGGGAGATCACAGATACGCAGTATTTT. As protein: CASSRSAGEITDTQYF. The variable domain in full, with the rest retrieved from reference TRBV7-6 and TRBJ2-3, is GAGVSQSPRYKVTKRGQDVALRCDPISGHVSLYWYRQALGQGPEFLTYFNYEAQQDKSGLPNDRFSAERPEGSISTLTIQRTEQRDSAMYRCASSRSAGEITDTQYFGPGTRLTVL.

This chain links TRBV30 with TRBJ1-3; D is uncertain. CDR3 length: 15 residues. V lost 5 bases to trimming and J lost 1 base, with 15 bases between them. Germline-derived CDR1 and CDR2 are GTSNPN and SVGIG (reference sequence). The CDR3 sequence is CAWAKQRESGNTIYF. The CDR3 coding sequence is TGTGCCTGGGCGAAACAGAGGGAGTCTGGAAACACCATATATTTT.

This clone appeared a few times. The CDR3 nucleotides are TGTGCCACCGTACCGCGCGACAGATATGGCTACACCTTC. Translated, it gives CATVPRDRYGYTF. The gene calls are TRBV19 and TRBJ1-2, with a possible D match to TRBD1 (5 bases). The V gene's germline CDR1 is LNHDA and CDR2 SQIVND (reference sequence). CDR3 length equals 13 residues. Trimming stripped 10 bases from V and 5 bases from J, with 17 bases between.

The J gene is TRBJ2-1, the V gene TRBV27, with 11 bases lining up with TRBD2. The length of the CDR3 is 16 residues. CDR1 is MNHEY and CDR2 is SMNVEV in the germline V gene (reference sequence). J was trimmed by 7 bases and V by 4 bases; bases with no gene match: 9. CDR3 loop: CASSSLSSGGANEQFF. For the CDR3, the DNA is TGTGCCAGCAGTTCCCTGAGTAGCGGGGGGGCTAATGAGCAGTTCTTC.

This chain joins TRBV2 and TRBJ2-5; the match to TRBD2 covers 8 bases. Judging by the DNA end, TRBJ2-7 fits better; the J call may be wrong. Germline lookup yields CDR1 SNHLY and CDR2 FYNNEI. The CDR3 spans 14 residues. The CDR3 DNA follows: TGTGCCAGCAAAGTGGCGGGGGGAACATACGAGCAGTACTTC. It translates to CASKVAGGTYEQYF.

This clone was seen just once. This CDR3 is CASSDSGQTKAFF. The CDR3, as DNA: TGTGCCAGCAGTGACTCCGGACAGACAAAAGCTTTCTTT. The chain uses TRBV6-1 and TRBJ1-1; D perhaps matches TRBD1 (6 bases). This CDR3 has 13 amino acids. CDR1 MNHNS and CDR2 SASEGT come from the germline V gene. V was trimmed by 3 bases and J by 9 bases, leaving 14 bases between them.

The chain uses TRBV27 and TRBJ1-2; TRBD1 aligns across 8 bases. Germline V gene data show CDR1 as MNHEY and CDR2 as SMNVEV (reference sequence). The CDR3 covers 15 residues. The junction had 10 bases not matched to a gene; V was cut back by 5 bases and J by 5 bases. The CDR3 loop reads CASSPHDRGTYGYTF. Here the CDR3 DNA reads TGTGCCAGCAGTCCGCACGACAGGGGTACATATGGCTACACCTTC.

The V and J genes are TRBV12-2 and TRBJ2-3; TRBD2 is the table's D call and was not checked against the DNA. TRBV12-2 is flagged as a pseudogene. CDR3 size: 11 residues. DNA of the CDR3: TGTGCAAGTAGAAGCCCAGATACGCAGTATTTT. As protein: CASRSPDTQYF.

The V gene is TRBV7-9, the J gene TRBJ1-1, with 7 bases identical to TRBD1. Trimming at V came to 5 bases and at J to 7 bases, leaving 4 bases not matched to a gene. The germline V gene has CDR1 SEHNR and CDR2 FQNEAQ (reference sequence). The CDR3 spans 12 residues. The CDR3 reads CASSPGTVEAFF. The CDR3 DNA sequence: TGTGCCAGCAGCCCCGGGACAGTTGAAGCTTTCTTT.

This rearrangement joins TRBV4-2 to TRBJ1-4; the match to TRBD1 covers 10 bases. Trimming cost V 0 bases and J 5 bases; bases outside gene matches: 0. CDR3 length: 15 amino acids. Germline CDR1 and CDR2: LGHNA and YNFKEQ. The CDR3, as DNA: TGTGCCAGCAGCCAAGAGGGACAGGGGAATGAAAAACTGTTTTTT. It specifies CASSQEGQGNEKLFF.

This chain uses TRBV10-3 with TRBJ1-1; TRBD1 agrees at 7 bases. The germline gives CDR1 ENHRY, CDR2 SYGVKD. The CDR3 length is 15 residues. The junction had 9 bases not matched to a gene; V was cut back by 4 bases and J by 4 bases. The CDR3: CAISGTVAGGTEAFF. The CDR3 nucleotides are TGTGCCATCAGTGGCACTGTCGCAGGGGGCACTGAAGCTTTCTTT.

The count of this clone is one. The chain is built from TRBV7-2 and TRBJ2-3; 12 bases line up with TRBD1. Per germline, CDR1 SGHTA and CDR2 FQGNSA. This CDR3 is 15 amino acids long. V lost 3 bases and J lost 6; bases outside the gene matches: 4. As DNA, the CDR3 is TGTGCCAGCAGCTTTGGGACAGGGGGCGGGGATACGCAGTATTTT. Its protein product is CASSFGTGGGDTQYF.

The chain joins TRBV27 to TRBJ2-1; TRBD2 matches at 14 bases. The CDR3 has 18 amino acids. The ends lost 7 bases at V and 2 bases at J; junction bases unmatched: 10. Per the germline V gene, CDR1 is MNHEY and CDR2 is SMNVEV (reference sequence). The CDR3 spells CASKAPGLAGDAYNEQFF. For the CDR3, the DNA is TGTGCCAGCAAAGCCCCGGGACTAGCGGGAGACGCCTACAATGAGCAGTTCTTC.

The rearrangement joins TRBV6-1 to TRBJ2-1, with TRBD2 matching 11 bases. Trimming removed 2 bases from V and 8 bases from J; junction bases left unmatched: 2. In germline, CDR1 is MNHNS, CDR2 SASEGT. The CDR3 is 14 amino acids. CDR3 sequence: CASSEQLAGDEQFF. The CDR3, as DNA: TGTGCCAGCAGTGAACAACTAGCGGGAGATGAGCAGTTCTTC.

J is TRBJ2-1 and V is TRBV27; 9 nucleotides line up with TRBD1. The CDR3 extends over 17 amino acids. The V gene end was trimmed by 5 bases and the J gene end by 5 bases; junction bases not matched to a gene: 13. CDR1 MNHEY and CDR2 SMNVEV come from the germline V gene (reference sequence). CDR3 loop: CASSTLPGTGRNNEQFF. The CDR3 coding sequence is TGTGCCAGCAGTACCCTACCCGGGACAGGGAGAAACAATGAGCAGTTCTTC.

The chain joins TRBV13 to TRBJ1-6; D not certain. Trimming left V 4 bases short and J 7 bases short, with 11 bases between. The germline V gene encodes CDR1 PRHDT and CDR2 FYEKMQ (reference sequence). This CDR3 region has 14 residues. The CDR3 coding sequence is TGTGCCAGCAGCTCACGACTGGCGAATTCACCCCTCCACTTT. Translated, it gives CASSSRLANSPLHF.